The 22 T cell receptor beta chains below all came from one sample that was sequenced in a study of identical twins. From the 5' RACE reads, TCRdb called clonotypes with MiXCR, one entry per CDR3 protein. The profile shows hundreds of thousands of distinct CDR3 sequences, just over 7% of them singletons. A further study also used this sample, focusing on yellow fever vaccine responses in identical twins.

The sequenced sample was PBMCs. The receptors stem from a woman aged 18-30 years in good health.

The gene calls are TRBV19 and TRBJ2-5, with 14 nucleotides matching TRBD2. The V segment lost 9 bases and the J segment 2 bases; nucleotides outside the gene matches: 11. The CDR3 extends over 17 amino acids. Germline assignment: CDR1 LNHDA and CDR2 SQIVND (reference sequence). The CDR3, as DNA: TGTGCCAGCCGACATCGGACTAGCGGGGGGCCACAAGAGACCCAGTACTTC. As protein: CASRHRTSGGPQETQYF.

Concerning this clonotype: One junction end does not reproduce the germline sequence, and a read error may be involved. The V and J genes are TRBV20-1 and TRBJ2-7; 10 nucleotides align to TRBD2. CDR3 size: 17 residues. The germline V gene has CDR1 DFQATT and CDR2 SNEGSKA (reference sequence). As DNA, the CDR3 is TGCTGTGCTAGAGATTCGGGGCTAGCGGGAGTGACCTACGAGCAGTACTTC. This codes for CCARDSGLAGVTYEQYF.

V gene TRBV19 combines with J gene TRBJ2-1, with TRBD1 identical over 7 bases. Germline assignment: CDR1 LNHDA and CDR2 SQIVND (reference sequence). V trimming: 4 bases; J trimming: 8 bases; junction bases outside the gene matches: 17. CDR3 length: 17 residues. The CDR3 DNA is TGTGCCAGTAGTAGAACCGACAGGGCAGGCCCTCTGGATGAGCAGTTCTTC. Amino acid sequence: CASSRTDRAGPLDEQFF.

There are a few counts of this clonotype. The chain is built from TRBV4-2 and TRBJ2-1; D not resolved. Trimming stripped 1 base from V and 4 bases from J, with 11 bases between. CDR3 length equals 15 residues. Germline V lookup: CDR1 LGHNA, CDR2 YNFKEQ. CDR3 nucleotides: TGTGCCAGCAGCCAAGTGGTGAAGGGTTACAATGAGCAGTTCTTC. This encodes CASSQVVKGYNEQFF.

This chain uses TRBV6-5 with TRBJ1-1, with D tentatively TRBD1 (6 bases). The CDR3 length is 15 residues. CDR1 and CDR2 (germline): MNHEY, SVGAGI. V lost 0 bases and J 1 base, leaving 9 bases between the germline ends. The CDR3 DNA reads TGTGCCAGCAGTTACTCGGGACAAAGGAACACTGAAGCTTTCTTT. Protein product: CASSYSGQRNTEAFF.

The chain carries TRBV4-1 and TRBJ2-7; TRBD2 matches 15 bases. CDR3 length: 18 residues. The V gene end was trimmed by 0 bases and the J gene end by 2 bases; junction bases not matched to a gene: 5. Germline CDR1 MGHRA, CDR2 YSYEKL. CDR3 nucleotide sequence: TGCGCCAGCAGCCAAGATCTCCGGACTAGCGGGAGGGCCTACGAGCAGTACTTC. This encodes CASSQDLRTSGRAYEQYF.

V is TRBV6-1 and J is TRBJ2-7, with D unresolved. The CDR3 consists of 14 residues. Trimming pared 6 bases from V and 1 base from J, leaving 13 bases between. In germline, CDR1 is MNHNS, CDR2 SASEGT. The CDR3 DNA sequence: TGTGCCAGCAGCGACAATCATAATTCCTACGAGCAGTACTTC. Translation gives CASSDNHNSYEQYF.

The rearrangement joins TRBV28 to TRBJ1-5; 8 nucleotides agree with TRBD1. CDR1 and CDR2 (germline): MDHEN, SYDVKM. V dropped 3 bases and J dropped 5; count of bases not matched to a gene: 6. This CDR3 is built from 15 residues. The CDR3 region has the DNA TGTGCCAGCAGTTTTTGGGACAGGACGGATCAGCCCCAGCATTTT. Its protein product is CASSFWDRTDQPQHF.

The chain couples TRBV6-5 to TRBJ2-1; 10 bases line up with TRBD2. Germline trimming cut 4 bases from V and 6 bases from J; bases unmatched to any gene: 6. This CDR3 has 15 amino acids. Germline V gene data show CDR1 as MNHEY and CDR2 as SVGAGI. The CDR3 region is CASSLTGLAPNEQFF. The CDR3 DNA follows: TGTGCCAGCAGTTTAACGGGACTAGCGCCCAATGAGCAGTTCTTC.

This clonotype was seen more than once but under ten times. The genes are TRBV11-2 and TRBJ2-1, with 8 positions matching TRBD2. The germline gives CDR1 SGHAT, CDR2 FQNNGV. CDR3 size: 19 residues. V lost 5 bases and J lost 0; bases outside the gene matches: 15. DNA of the CDR3: TGTGCCAGCAGCCCTCAATGGGGTATAGCGGGGAGCTCCTACAATGAGCAGTTCTTC. The encoded protein is CASSPQWGIAGSSYNEQFF.

There are many counts of this clonotype. The V and J genes are TRBV29-1 and TRBJ2-2, with 8 nucleotides matching TRBD2. Germline values: CDR1 SQVTM, CDR2 ANQGSEA. The CDR3 contains 14 residues. V was clipped by 6 bases and J by 0 bases; unmatched bases: 3. CDR3 protein: CSVPGLANTGELFF. CDR3 in DNA: TGCAGCGTCCCGGGACTAGCGAACACCGGGGAGCTGTTTTTT.

In this sample, this clonotype turned up a few times. This sequence joins TRBV15 and TRBJ2-7, with 7 nucleotides matching TRBD2. The CDR3 is 12 amino acids. Germline trimming cut 6 bases from V and 3 bases from J; bases unmatched to any gene: 2. Per germline, CDR1 LNHNV and CDR2 YYDKDF (reference sequence). CDR3 residues: CATSGGDYEQYF. As DNA, the CDR3 is TGTGCCACCAGTGGGGGGGACTACGAGCAGTACTTC.

A few counts support this clonotype. The V and J genes are TRBV10-3 and TRBJ2-3; TRBD1 matches at 7 bases. This CDR3 is built from 15 residues. The germline V gene encodes CDR1 ENHRY and CDR2 SYGVKD. The V and J ends lost 7 bases and 2 bases, in that order; junction bases with no gene match: 9. The CDR3 protein is CAITVPGGHTDTQYF. The CDR3 bases are TGTGCCATCACGGTTCCAGGGGGACACACAGATACGCAGTATTTT.

This clonotype was counted between two and nine times. The chain couples TRBV27 to TRBJ1-1; D ambiguous. The CDR3 totals 15 residues. CDR1 MNHEY and CDR2 SMNVEV come from the germline V gene (reference sequence). Trimming removed 0 bases at V and 4 bases at J, with 12 bases between. CDR3 amino acids: CASSLSGDVSTEAFF. The CDR3 coding sequence is TGTGCCAGCAGTTTATCTGGGGATGTTTCCACTGAAGCTTTCTTT.

This sequence joins TRBV5-5 and TRBJ2-7, with D tentatively TRBD1 (5 bases). The V end lost 1 base, the J end lost 2 bases, and 10 bases lay between the germline ends. There are 14 residues in the CDR3. CDR1 is SGHKS and CDR2 is YYEKEE in the germline V gene (reference sequence). This chain's CDR3 is CASSLQGVAYEQYV. CDR3 nucleotide sequence: TGTGCCAGCAGCTTGCAGGGTGTGGCCTACGAGCAGTACGTC.

A few counts support this clonotype. This rearrangement joins TRBV7-9 to TRBJ2-3, with 8 bases aligning to TRBD2. The CDR3 runs 14 residues. V shed 4 bases, J shed 6 bases, and the junction held 6 bases outside the gene matches. Germline V gene sequence: CDR1 SEHNR, CDR2 FQNEAQ (reference sequence). CDR3 protein: CASSSGGGPDTQYF. Here the CDR3 DNA reads TGTGCCAGCAGCTCCGGGGGGGGACCTGATACGCAGTATTTT.

A few counts support this clonotype. J is TRBJ1-1 and V is TRBV27; D call uncertain. The V end lost 3 bases, the J end lost 3 bases, and 8 bases lay between the germline ends. Germline V gives CDR1 MNHEY, CDR2 SMNVEV (reference sequence). CDR3 length: 13 residues. The CDR3 DNA is TGTGCCAGCAGTTTGCAGGTAGACACTGAAGCTTTCTTT. Its protein product is CASSLQVDTEAFF.

In its sample, this clonotype was seen many times. The chain uses TRBV10-3 and TRBJ1-2, with unresolved D. The CDR3 loop spans 13 amino acids. Germline V gene sequence: CDR1 ENHRY, CDR2 SYGVKD. V was clipped by 2 bases and J by 4 bases, with 8 bases between them. The CDR3 DNA reads as TGTGCCATCAGTGAGGAAGGAAGCTATGGCTACACCTTC. It specifies CAISEEGSYGYTF.

This clonotype was detected many times. This rearrangement joins TRBV4-1 to TRBJ1-1; D is ambiguous. V dropped 2 bases and J dropped 2 bases, with 3 bases sitting between them. CDR3 length: 12 residues. Looked up from germline, CDR1 is MGHRA and CDR2 is YSYEKL. The CDR3 loop reads CASSQHNTEAFF. CDR3 coding DNA: TGCGCCAGCAGCCAACATAACACTGAAGCTTTCTTT.

This clonotype was seen at least ten times. This rearrangement joins TRBV25-1 to TRBJ1-1; D is undetermined. CDR1 and CDR2 from the germline V gene are MGHDK and SYGVNS. Deletions cut 1 base from V and 1 base from J, with 10 bases between. This CDR3 is 15 amino acids long. The CDR3: CASSESSWGNTEAFF. CDR3 sequence (DNA): TGTGCCAGCAGTGAATCGTCTTGGGGGAACACTGAAGCTTTCTTT.

This clonotype was observed a few times. The CDR3 coding sequence is TGTGCCAGCAACTGGGACAGAAACAATGAGCAGTTCTTC. Its protein is CASNWDRNNEQFF. The J gene is TRBJ2-1, the V gene TRBV6-1; 7 positions match TRBD1. CDR1 and CDR2 (germline): MNHNS, SASEGT. The V and J ends lost 7 bases and 5 bases, in that order; junction bases with no gene match: 5. The CDR3 is 13 residues long.

This clonotype showed up many times. The chain links TRBV20-1 to TRBJ2-7, with D perhaps assigned TRBD1 or TRBD2 (5 bases each). From germline, CDR1 is DFQATT and CDR2 SNEGSKA (reference sequence). This CDR3 contains 12 residues. V dropped 1 base and J dropped 7 bases, with 11 bases sitting between them. CDR3 residues: CSARGGMGEQYV. In nucleotides, the CDR3 is TGCAGTGCTAGAGGGGGGATGGGTGAGCAGTACGTC.